A single sample gave rise to the 21 T cell receptor beta chains below, sequenced in a study of cytomegalovirus exposure and HLA in healthy donors. The primer mix had 60 Vbeta and 13 Jbeta primers. Libraries were prepared by immunoSEQ multiplex PCR; TCRdb keeps only in-frame clonotypes and omits some of them. The sample records around 180,000 clones, 77% being singletons. The sequenced sample was PBMCs. The origin of the receptors is a woman in her twenties or thirties in good health and CMV-seropositive.

The rearrangement joins TRBV6-1 to TRBJ2-7; 8 nucleotides line up with TRBD1. The germline V gene encodes CDR1 MNHNS and CDR2 SASEGT. This CDR3 region has 15 residues. Losses at the gene ends were 7 bases for V and 3 bases for J; bases not matched to a gene: 11. The CDR3 spells CASISVGTGVYEQYF. As DNA, the CDR3 is TGTGCCAGCATAAGTGTTGGGACAGGAGTCTACGAGCAGTACTTC.

V usage is TRBV28 and J usage is TRBJ2-7; 7 nucleotides match TRBD1. The CDR3 loop spans 14 amino acids. Germline V gene lookup returns CDR1 MDHEN and CDR2 SYDVKM. V lost 6 bases to trimming and J lost 2 bases; unmatched junction nucleotides: 7. DNA for the CDR3: TGTGCCAGCAGCCCAACAGGGGTAACCTACGAGCAGTACTTC. Its translation: CASSPTGVTYEQYF.

This clone has only a few counts. In the same sample, other DNA sequences code for this CDR3. The chain couples TRBV11-2 to TRBJ2-1; 8 bases match TRBD1. This CDR3 region has 15 residues. Losses at the gene ends were 5 bases for V and 0 bases for J; bases not matched to a gene: 3. Germline-derived CDR1 and CDR2 are SGHAT and FQNNGV. CDR3 in DNA: TGTGCCAGCAGCCGTACAGGGGGCTCCTACAATGAGCAGTTCTTC. Its protein product is CASSRTGGSYNEQFF.

The count of this clone is one. This chain links TRBV5-1 with TRBJ2-3; 7 bases align to TRBD2. Germline V CDR1 and CDR2: SGHRS, YFSETQ. V lost 0 bases, J lost 0 bases, and 4 bases stayed unmatched. The CDR3 is 16 residues long. The CDR3 sequence is CASSLEREASTDTQYF. The CDR3 DNA is TGCGCCAGCAGCTTGGAACGGGAGGCTAGCACAGATACGCAGTATTTT.

The rearrangement uses TRBV4-2 and TRBJ2-7, with 7 bases aligning to TRBD2. This CDR3 comprises 18 residues. Germline V gene sequence: CDR1 LGHNA, CDR2 YNFKEQ. Trimming took 10 bases from V and 4 from J; bases not matched to a gene: 25. The CDR3 is CATTDNRGRDYHQYEQYF. The DNA for the CDR3 is TGTGCCACCACGGATAATAGGGGCAGGGACTATCATCAGTACGAGCAGTACTTC.

V gene TRBV6-5 combines with J gene TRBJ2-5, with 11 bases aligning to TRBD2. The CDR3 totals 14 residues. Germline V CDR1 and CDR2: MNHEY, SVGAGI. CDR3 loop: CGTGRASGRETQYF. As DNA, the CDR3 is TGTGGTACAGGCAGGGCTAGCGGGAGGGAGACCCAGTACTTC.

The chain recombines TRBV27 with TRBJ2-7; maybe TRBD1 (6 bases). V lost 2 bases and J lost 2, with 10 bases in between. The germline V gene has CDR1 MNHEY and CDR2 SMNVEV (reference sequence). There are 14 residues in the CDR3. In DNA form, the CDR3 reads TGTGCCAGCAGTTTACAGGGGCTTACCTACGAGCAGTACTTC. Translation gives CASSLQGLTYEQYF.

V is TRBV11-3 and J is TRBJ2-1; a weak D match, TRBD1 (5 bases). The CDR3 spans 16 residues. V lost 0 bases to trimming and J lost 0 bases, with 9 bases between them. Germline V gene sequence: CDR1 SGHNT, CDR2 YENEEA. CDR3 in DNA: TGTGCCAGCAGCTTAGATTGGGGCAGCTCCTACAATGAGCAGTTCTTC. Translated, it gives CASSLDWGSSYNEQFF.

The V gene is TRBV19, the J gene TRBJ2-7; tentative D call: TRBD1 (6 bases). Trimming left V 9 bases short and J 2 bases short, with 14 bases between. Germline CDR1 LNHDA, CDR2 SQIVND (reference sequence). The CDR3 has 13 residues. The CDR3 loop is CASLGHGTYEQYF. For the CDR3, the DNA is TGTGCCAGCCTGGGACATGGAACCTACGAGCAGTACTTC. The entire variable domain, with the rest obtained from reference TRBV19 and TRBJ2-7, is as follows: DGGITQSPKYLFRKEGQNVTLSCEQNLNHDAMYWYRQDPGQGLRLIYYSQIVNDFQKGDIAEGYSVSREKKESFPLTVTSAQKNPTAFYLCASLGHGTYEQYFGPGTRLTVT.

This chain uses TRBV5-1 with TRBJ2-2, with TRBD2 identical over 10 bases. The length of the CDR3 is 16 residues. After removal of 3 bases from V and 5 bases from J, the junction contained 7 bases not matched to a gene. CDR1 and CDR2 (germline): SGHRS, YFSETQ. The CDR3 sequence is CASSSRAGGGTGELFF. DNA for the CDR3: TGCGCCAGCAGCTCTCGAGCGGGAGGGGGGACCGGGGAGCTGTTTTTT.

This clone turned up a few times. The gene calls are TRBV5-1 and TRBJ1-1; TRBD1 is a possible D gene (5 bases). Deletions cut 7 bases from V and 0 bases from J, with 13 bases between. The CDR3 length is 14 residues. CDR1 is SGHRS and CDR2 is YFSETQ in the germline V gene. This CDR3 reads CASSRAGLNTEAFF. CDR3 DNA: TGCGCCAGCTCCCGGGCAGGGTTGAACACTGAAGCTTTCTTT.

The chain carries TRBV19 and TRBJ2-2, with D perhaps matching TRBD2 (6 bases). Looked up from germline, CDR1 is LNHDA and CDR2 is SQIVND (reference sequence). The ends were cut back, 9 bases at V and 0 bases at J, with 14 bases in the middle. The CDR3 has 15 amino acids. The CDR3 sequence: CASSPRETNTGELFF. As DNA, the CDR3 is TGTGCCAGCTCTCCCCGGGAGACGAACACCGGGGAGCTGTTTTTT. Combining the CDR3 with reference TRBV19 and TRBJ2-2 gives the whole variable domain DGGITQSPKYLFRKEGQNVTLSCEQNLNHDAMYWYRQDPGQGLRLIYYSQIVNDFQKGDIAEGYSVSREKKESFPLTVTSAQKNPTAFYLCASSPRETNTGELFFGEGSRLTVL.

The genes are TRBV4-2 and TRBJ1-5; 8 nucleotides align to TRBD1. CDR1 LGHNA and CDR2 YNFKEQ come from the germline V gene. V was clipped by 1 base and J by 3 bases; unmatched bases: 11. The CDR3 contains 18 residues. CDR3 sequence reads: CASSQASGTGGFNQPQHF. DNA for the CDR3: TGTGCCAGCAGCCAAGCTTCCGGGACAGGCGGGTTCAATCAGCCCCAGCATTTT.

The chain recombines TRBV7-2 with TRBJ2-7; maybe TRBD2 (5 bases). Germline V lookup: CDR1 SGHTA, CDR2 FQGNSA. CDR3 length equals 14 residues. V shed 1 base and J shed 3 bases, with 10 bases lying between them. CDR3 sequence (DNA): TGTGCCAGCAGCTTAGGTCCGGGAAACTACGAGCAGTACTTC. As protein: CASSLGPGNYEQYF. The entire variable domain, with the rest obtained from reference TRBV7-2 and TRBJ2-7, is as follows: GAGVSQSPSNKVTEKGKDVELRCDPISGHTALYWYRQSLGQGLEFLIYFQGNSAPDKSGLPSDRFSAERTGGSVSTLTIQRTQQEDSAVYLCASSLGPGNYEQYFGPGTRLTVT.

The chain links TRBV6-5 to TRBJ2-1, with TRBD1 matching 8 bases. The J segment lost 5 bases and the V segment lost 10 bases, leaving 4 bases of the junction unmatched. This CDR3 has 12 amino acids. The germline CDR1 and CDR2 sequences are MNHEY and SVGAGI. The CDR3 nucleotides are TGTGCCATACGGACAGGGAACAATGAGCAGTTCTTC. Translated: CAIRTGNNEQFF.

The chain recombines TRBV30 with TRBJ1-5; 8 bases line up with TRBD1. Germline assignment: CDR1 GTSNPN and CDR2 SVGIG (reference sequence). The CDR3 loop spans 15 amino acids. V lost 0 bases and J lost 7; bases outside the gene matches: 8. CDR3 nucleotides: TGTGCCTGGAGTGTACAGACAGGGGTCGGACAGCCCCAGCATTTT. Amino acid sequence: CAWSVQTGVGQPQHF.

The chain joins TRBV29-1 to TRBJ2-5, with TRBD2 identical over 9 bases. The CDR3 is 14 amino acids. Looked up from germline, CDR1 is SQVTM and CDR2 is ANQGSEA. After removal of 5 bases from V and 6 bases from J, the junction contained 10 bases not matched to a gene. The chain's CDR3 is CSVLPAGGSKTQYF. The CDR3 coding sequence is TGCAGCGTTCTTCCAGCGGGAGGCTCGAAGACCCAGTACTTC.

V usage is TRBV18 and J usage is TRBJ2-2; 8 positions agree with TRBD2. Germline CDR1 KGHSH, CDR2 LQKENI. The ends lost 10 bases at V and 5 bases at J; junction bases unmatched: 12. The CDR3 has 15 amino acids. CDR3 nucleotide sequence: TGTGCCACCTCGAAGGAGCGGGAGTTGACCGGGGAGCTGTTTTTT. It is translated as CATSKERELTGELFF.

This clone has just a few counts. V gene TRBV6-6 combines with J gene TRBJ2-7; 7 nucleotides match TRBD2. CDR3 length equals 15 residues. V lost 2 bases to trimming and J lost 9 bases; unmatched junction nucleotides: 13. Germline CDR1 is MNHNY and CDR2 is SVGAGI (reference sequence). Here the CDR3 reads CASSYDLAGRVSQYF. CDR3 in DNA: TGTGCCAGCAGTTACGATCTGGCTGGGAGGGTGTCGCAGTACTTC.

J is TRBJ2-5 and V is TRBV7-6, with 7 bases aligning to TRBD2. V trimming: 3 bases; J trimming: 2 bases; junction bases outside the gene matches: 3. CDR1 is SGHVS, CDR2 FNYEAQ, per germline. This CDR3 is built from 14 residues. CDR3 bases: TGTGCCAGCAGCTTTTGGGGAGGGCAAGAGACCCAGTACTTC. Translation: CASSFWGGQETQYF.

This chain uses TRBV21-1 with TRBJ1-2; the D call TRBD1 from the table was never checked on the DNA. TRBV21-1 is shown as a pseudogene. The CDR3 length is 20 residues. CDR3 in DNA: TGTGCCAGCAGCAAAAACCCGTTCGTCATCGGGCAGGGGGCGAGTAATGGCTACACCTTC. Its protein is CASSKNPFVIGQGASNGYTF.